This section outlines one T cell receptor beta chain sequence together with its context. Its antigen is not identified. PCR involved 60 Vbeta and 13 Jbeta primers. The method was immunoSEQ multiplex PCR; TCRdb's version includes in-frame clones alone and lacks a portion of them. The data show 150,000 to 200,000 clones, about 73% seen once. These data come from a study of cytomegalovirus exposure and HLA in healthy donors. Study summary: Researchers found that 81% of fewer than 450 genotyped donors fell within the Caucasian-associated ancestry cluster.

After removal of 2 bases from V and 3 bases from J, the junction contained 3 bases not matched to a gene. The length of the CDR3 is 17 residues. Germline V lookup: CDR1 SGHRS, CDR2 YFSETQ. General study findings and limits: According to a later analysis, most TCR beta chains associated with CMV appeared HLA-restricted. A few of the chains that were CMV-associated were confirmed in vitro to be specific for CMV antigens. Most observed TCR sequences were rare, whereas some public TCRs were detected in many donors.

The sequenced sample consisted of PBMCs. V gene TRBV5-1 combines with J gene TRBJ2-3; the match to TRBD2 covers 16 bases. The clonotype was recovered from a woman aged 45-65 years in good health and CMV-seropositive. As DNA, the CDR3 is TGCGCCAGCAGCTTTGGGACTAGCGGGGGGGTTACAGATACGCAGTATTTT. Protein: CASSFGTSGGVTDTQYF. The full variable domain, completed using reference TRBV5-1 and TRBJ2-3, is KAGVTQTPRYLIKTRGQQVTLSCSPISGHRSVSWYQQTPGQGLQFLFEYFSETQRNKGNFPGRFSGRQFSNSRSEMNVSTLELGDSALYLCASSFGTSGGVTDTQYFGPGTRLTVL.